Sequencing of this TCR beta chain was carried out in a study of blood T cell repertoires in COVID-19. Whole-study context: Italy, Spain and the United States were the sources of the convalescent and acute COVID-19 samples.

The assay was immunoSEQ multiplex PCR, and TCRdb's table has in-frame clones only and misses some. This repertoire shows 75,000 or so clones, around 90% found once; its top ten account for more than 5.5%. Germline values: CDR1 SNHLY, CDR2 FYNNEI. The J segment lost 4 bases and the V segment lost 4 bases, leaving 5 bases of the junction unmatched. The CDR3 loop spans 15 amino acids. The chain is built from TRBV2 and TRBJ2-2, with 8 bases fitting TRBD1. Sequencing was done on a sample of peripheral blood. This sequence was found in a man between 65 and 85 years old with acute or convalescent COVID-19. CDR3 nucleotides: TGTGCCAGCAGTGTGACAGGGGTGAGCACCGGGGAGCTGTTTTTT. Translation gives CASSVTGVSTGELFF.